This paragraph reports one T cell receptor (beta chain). No antigen is known for it. One base away there is no much larger clone; base qualities are not given. Using the deep immunoSEQ assay, TCR CDR3 regions were amplified from genomic DNA by multiplex PCR. Extracted genomic DNA from each cell subset was spread evenly across all wells of several immunoSEQ 96-well plates, with each plate serving as a replicate. For sorted subsets, each replicate PCR was loaded with roughly 0.2 ug genomic DNA, equivalent to 25,000 to 35,000 T cell genomes. Purified libraries were quantified with a Qubit 3.0 fluorometer, sized on a Bioanalyzer 2100, and re-quantified with the KAPA Library Quantification kit. Every immunoSEQ 96-well plate was sequenced on a dedicated single-read 150-cycle Illumina NextSeq 550 flow cell. As for the authors' bioinformatics: Because the immunoSEQ output held only junctional sequences and lacked quality scores, the filtering could not match the filtering applied to full-length reads. Sequences were annotated with PyIR, a Python wrapper for IgBLAST v1.9, and V/J genes and CDR3 were assigned using IMGT germline references. Reads were filtered out if the reads had weak V/J assignments (E-value above 1e-6), no CDR3, stop codons, out-of-frame junctions, or ambiguous translated residues. V3J clonotypes were defined as sequences sharing an identical inferred V gene, J gene, and CDR3 amino acid sequence. The percentage overlap between two repertoires was calculated by dividing the number of shared unique clonotypes by the size of the smaller repertoire. Repertoire richness was assessed with RTK rarefaction, the Chao1 estimator, and Recon v2.1 estimates of unobserved clonotypes. For all TCRbeta clonotypes obtained by the gDNA method from a few donors, generation probabilities were computed with OLGA. TCRdb re-hosts the immuneACCESS table, in-frame sequences only. Its copies lack some clones; in the studies checked, an unresolved V gene accounts for under half of them, and the cause for the rest is not known. V, J and clone size derive from that table, while D and trimming were established from the DNA sequence. The sample data list more than 2 million clones, and roughly 95% of these were observed just once. The biggest ten clones account for 1.5% to 2% of the sample.

CD8 naive samples were obtained by positive selection for CCR7 among CD45RO-negative cells, yielding a CD45RA+CCR7+ population from which TemRA cells were excluded. The donors were healthy, HIV-negative adults with no recently reported acute infections or vaccinations. All donors were Caucasian adults living in Nashville, Tennessee, USA. Blood was obtained by leukapheresis, after which PBMCs were separated by Ficoll-Histopaque density gradient centrifugation and cryopreserved in liquid nitrogen vapor phase. Purity and quantity of every magnetically sorted T cell population were checked by analytical flow cytometry. From each sorted fraction, genomic DNA was isolated and quantified by UV absorbance on a Nanodrop 2000c. This sample is part of a study of shared clonotypes between healthy human individuals (dated by TCRdb to 2018 to 2020). Study-level background: The cohort included a few men and a couple of women between 18 and 49 years of age. For each donor, CD4 naive and CD4 memory were each given three plates, CD8 naive was given two plates, and CD8 memory was given one plate. To increase sequencing depth and limit assay-specific biases, TCR repertoire library preparation and sequencing were carried out by different laboratories using diverse techniques. To estimate repertoire size and how much clonotypes are shared between individuals, the study performed deep sequencing of blood TCR repertoires from a few healthy adults. Between about 0.8 and 9 billion PBMCs per donor were obtained by leukapheresis. Paper-wide results and their limitations: Because the study included a small number of donors, the genetic and exposure-history diversity represented was limited. Across a few donors, approximately 5% of naive CD4, over 3% of naive CD8, about 2.3% of memory CD4, and 0.4% of memory CD8 clonotypes were shared. Compared with non-shared clonotypes, clonotypes shared by all four sorted-subset donors had higher generation probabilities. Estimated clonotype richness was generally larger for naive than for memory subsets. Sampling was limited to blood, and TCR repertoires in tissue likely differ from TCR repertoires in blood. Rarefaction of sorted-subset datasets indicated incomplete sequencing despite the large sequencing depth. Pairwise subsampling led to the expectation that sequencing depth would affect the degree of clonotype sharing among donors.

Compared with germline, V lacks 0 bases and J lacks 1 base; bases without a gene match: 14. Reading the germline V gene (reference sequence) gives CDR1 GTSNPN and CDR2 SVGIG. Reading from cysteine to phenylalanine, the CDR3 counts 19 amino acids. CDR3 DNA only is kept here, 57 bases in frame from base 1. Sequenced input: naive CD8+ T cells from PBMCs. The sample's cell subset or site label, decoded: CD45RA+CCR7+. This sequence uses TRBV30 and TRBJ2-1; 8 central nucleotides agree with TRBD2. This sequence was found in a man aged 18 to 35 in good health. Some clones in this sample may be carry-over from other donors' samples. The encoded CDR3 is CAWSVWSSGFLGSYNEQFF. The sequence in DNA is TGTGCCTGGAGTGTATGGTCTAGCGGGTTCCTTGGGTCCTACAATGAGCAGTTCTTC.